This is a list of T cell receptor beta chains from one sample in a study of T cell clonotyping in hematopoietic cell transplantation. Measured with immunoSEQ multiplex PCR; TCRdb has only the in-frame clones, and not every one. The sample has more than 25,000 clones, approximately 90% seen once. Source: PBMCs, taken 100 days after allogeneic stem cell transplant. Every receptor here comes from a female patient in her fifties who had an allogeneic stem cell transplant from a related donor, so the T cells may come from the graft donor. Some clones in this sample may be carry-over from other donors' samples. The CDR3 runs from the conserved cysteine through the conserved F or W. D genes are given only for firm matches. Clone size is stated in some rows and not others, as once, few, many or a class when expanded.

D gene | J gene | clone size | V gene | CDR3 DNA | CDR3 protein
NA | TRBJ1-3 | NA | TRBV18 | TGTGCCAGCTCACCGAGGGGCAGGGGTAGCTCTGGAAACACCATATATTTT | CASSPRGRGSSGNTIYF
NA | TRBJ2-5 | NA | TRBV5-1 | TGCGCCAGCAGCTTTGTCGGGAGTCAAGAGACCCAGTACTTC | CASSFVGSQETQYF
NA | TRBJ2-3 | NA | TRBV11-3 | TGTGCCAGCAGCCCTACCGGCAGGGCCACAGATACGCAGTATTTT | CASSPTGRATDTQYF
NA | TRBJ1-1 | NA | TRBV11-2 | TGTGCCAGCAGCAAAATCAGGGGCGAAGCTTTCTTT | CASSKIRGEAFF
NA | TRBJ2-7 | NA | TRBV2 | TGTGCCAGCAGTGCGTACTACGAGCAGTACTTC | CASSAYYEQYF
NA | TRBJ2-7 | NA | TRBV5-1 | TGCGCCAGCAGCTTGGCCCCTGGTAGCTCCTACGAGCAGTACTTC | CASSLAPGSSYEQYF
NA | TRBJ2-3 | NA | TRBV11-3 | TGTGCCAGCAGTTTTACTTCAGGGGCAGATACGCAGTATTTT | CASSFTSGADTQYF
NA | TRBJ1-2 | NA | TRBV7-9 | TGTGCCAGCAGTCCCGGGACCGCTGACGGCTACACCTTC | CASSPGTADGYTF
TRBD2 | TRBJ2-1 | NA | TRBV10-3 | TGTGCCTCGTTAGCGGGGGGGCCAGTAAATGAGCAGTTCTTC | CASLAGGPVNEQFF
NA | TRBJ2-5 | NA | TRBV10-3 | TGTGCCATCAGTGAGTCGAGGGGGGCTCTCGGGGGAGAGACCCAGTACTTC | CAISESRGALGGETQYF
NA | TRBJ1-3 | NA | TRBV4-2 | TGTGCCAGCACCCCAGGCCGAGGGGCAGGCGACACCATATATTTT | CASTPGRGAGDTIYF
NA | TRBJ2-1 | NA | TRBV30 | TGTGCCTCCGGGATGAATGAGCAGTTCTTC | CASGMNEQFF
TRBD2 | TRBJ2-3 | NA | TRBV4-1 | TGCGCCAGCAGCCAACTAGCGGGGGATACAGATACGCAGTATTTT | CASSQLAGDTDTQYF
NA | TRBJ1-2 | NA | TRBV7-6 | TGTGCCAGCAGCTTAGGACGGCAGAGCTATGGCTACACCTTC | CASSLGRQSYGYTF
NA | TRBJ1-2 | NA | TRBV9 | TGTGCCAGCAGCGTAGTAACCCTCGGCGGCTACACCTTC | CASSVVTLGGYTF
NA | TRBJ1-1 | NA | TRBV10-1 | TGCGCCAGCAGTGAAAGGGGGATGACTGAAGCTTTCTTT | CASSERGMTEAFF
NA | TRBJ2-7 | once | TRBV9 | TGTGCCAGCAGCGTAGGGATTTCCTACGAGCAGTACTTC | CASSVGISYEQYF
NA | TRBJ1-1 | NA | TRBV7-9 | TGTGCCAGCAGCTTAGCGGCTGGGGCTGAAGCTTTCTTT | CASSLAAGAEAFF
NA | TRBJ1-2 | NA | TRBV14 | TGTGCCAGCAGCCAAGTTGTTGACAGCTATGGCTACACCTTC | CASSQVVDSYGYTF
NA | TRBJ2-2 | NA | TRBV6-6 | TGTGCCAGCAGTCCCAGGGACGGGGAGCTGTTTTTT | CASSPRDGELFF
TRBD1 | TRBJ2-1 | NA | TRBV30 | TGTGCCTGGAGTCCGGGACAGAGCTCCTACAATGAGCAGTTCTTC | CAWSPGQSSYNEQFF
NA | TRBJ2-6 | NA | TRBV5-8 | TGTGCCAGCAGCCTCGGGAGCTCTGGGGCCAACGTCCTGACTTTC | CASSLGSSGANVLTF
TRBD1 | TRBJ1-4 | NA | TRBV19 | TGTGCCAGTAGTACCGGGACAGGGAGTAATGAAAAACTGTTTTTT | CASSTGTGSNEKLFF
NA | TRBJ1-5 | NA | TRBV5-1 | TGCGCCAGCAGCTTGGCTGGGGGGAGCAATCAGCCCCAGCATTTT | CASSLAGGSNQPQHF
NA | TRBJ2-6 | NA | TRBV5-6 | TGTGCCAGTCGGGACCGAGGGTGGTGGGGCCTCTCTGGGGCCAACGTCCTGACTTTC | CASRDRGWWGLSGANVLTF
NA | TRBJ1-1 | NA | TRBV7-9 | TGTGCCAGCAGCTTGGAGGGTGGCACTGAAGCTTTCTTT | CASSLEGGTEAFF
NA | TRBJ2-5 | NA | TRBV14 | TGTGCCAGCAGCCAAGGCATACTAGGGACCCAGTACTTC | CASSQGILGTQYF
NA | TRBJ2-3 | NA | TRBV25-1 | TGTGCCAGCCGCACCGGGGGCGGGGGCACAGATACGCAGTATTTT | CASRTGGGGTDTQYF
NA | TRBJ1-5 | NA | TRBV19 | TGTGCCAGTAGTGCTGGTCAGCCCCAGCATTTT | CASSAGQPQHF
NA | TRBJ1-6 | NA | TRBV7-2 | TGTGCCAGCACCCCTTTAACGGGAGATAGATCACCCCTCCACTTT | CASTPLTGDRSPLHF
NA | TRBJ1-1 | NA | TRBV5-1 | TGCGCCAGCAGCTTGTGGGCGAACACTGAAGCTTTCTTT | CASSLWANTEAFF
NA | TRBJ1-1 | NA | TRBV2 | TGTGCCAGCAGTAAAGACAGCCTGAACACTGAAGCTTTCTTT | CASSKDSLNTEAFF
NA | TRBJ1-1 | NA | TRBV9 | TGTGCCAGCACGGGACTTACGGACACTGAAGCTTTCTTT | CASTGLTDTEAFF
NA | TRBJ1-2 | NA | TRBV19 | TGTGCCAGTTTGCCCGGACAGCCCCCCTATGGCTACACCTTC | CASLPGQPPYGYTF
TRBD1 | TRBJ1-3 | NA | TRBV6-1 | TGTGCCAGCAGTGATGGTTCCCACGGACAGGGACGAAACACCATATATTTT | CASSDGSHGQGRNTIYF
NA | TRBJ1-4 | NA | TRBV5-8 | TGTGCCAGCAAGGAAACAACGCATGAAAAACTGTTTTTT | CASKETTHEKLFF
NA | TRBJ1-6 | NA | TRBV6-6 | TGTGCCAGCAGTCTCCGGACAGCACATTCACCCCTCCACTTT | CASSLRTAHSPLHF
TRBD1 | TRBJ1-4 | NA | TRBV11-2 | TGTGCCAGCAGCCGGGACAGGGTCGGAGAAAAACTGTTTTTT | CASSRDRVGEKLFF
NA | TRBJ1-4 | NA | TRBV27 | TGTGCCAGCAGCCCCAGGAGGGCAACTAATGAAAAACTGTTTTTT | CASSPRRATNEKLFF
TRBD1 | TRBJ2-7 | NA | TRBV10-3 | TGTGCCATCAGGGAACAGGGGGTCTACGAGCAGTACTTC | CAIREQGVYEQYF
NA | TRBJ2-7 | once | TRBV6-5 | TGTGCCAGCAGCGGACCGTCCCGCGGGCAGTACTTC | CASSGPSRGQYF
NA | TRBJ2-3 | few | TRBV6-5 | TGTGCATCAGGGGTATTAAGCACAGATACGCAGTATTTT | CASGVLSTDTQYF
NA | TRBJ1-6 | NA | TRBV27 | TGTGCCAGCAAACAGGGTTTGGGGGCTTCACCCCTCCACTTT | CASKQGLGASPLHF
TRBD1 | TRBJ1-2 | NA | TRBV27 | TGTGCCAGCAGTTCGGACAGGGTAACTATGGGCTACACCTTC | CASSSDRVTMGYTF
TRBD1 | TRBJ1-1 | NA | TRBV15 | TGTGCCACCAGCAGAGATCAGGGGGCGATTACTGAAGCTTTCTTT | CATSRDQGAITEAFF
NA | TRBJ2-1 | NA | TRBV5-6 | TGTGCCAGCAGCTGGGGAAACAATGAGCAGTTCTTC | CASSWGNNEQFF
TRBD1 | TRBJ2-1 | NA | TRBV30 | TGTGCCTGGAGAAGCCGGGGGACAGGGGGCTACTACAATGAGCAGTTCTTC | CAWRSRGTGGYYNEQFF
NA | TRBJ2-7 | once | TRBV14 | TGTGCCAGCAGCCCTGGCTCCGAGCAGTACTTC | CASSPGSEQYF
TRBD1 | TRBJ1-6 | once | TRBV18 | TGTGCCAGCTCACCGGGGACAGGGCGTTATAATTCACCCCTCCACTTT | CASSPGTGRYNSPLHF
NA | TRBJ2-7 | NA | TRBV13 | TGTGCCAGCAGCCGGACAGCCGGCGAGCAGTACTTC | CASSRTAGEQYF
NA | TRBJ1-2 | NA | TRBV28 | TGTGCCAGTTTTCAGGGGAGTATGAACTATGGCTACACCTTC | CASFQGSMNYGYTF
NA | TRBJ1-2 | NA | TRBV29-1 | TGCAGCGCTGCCCTACAGGGTTCTGGTAGTGGCTACACCTTC | CSAALQGSGSGYTF
NA | TRBJ1-6 | NA | TRBV5-4 | TGTGCCAGCAGCTTGGAGAGTGATTCACCCCTCCACTTT | CASSLESDSPLHF